The 24 T cell receptor beta chains reported below all come from one sample, sequenced in a study of OX40 agonist ivuxolimab in advanced cancers. The data were produced by immunoSEQ multiplex PCR, yet TCRdb's version contains in-frame clones alone and is incomplete. The repertoire holds roughly 18,000 clones, 65% to 80% seen once, with about 21% in the top ten. The material sequenced was CD4+ or CD8+ T cells sorted from blood, taken in a trial of the OX40 agonist ivuxolimab. These receptors all stem from an adult with an advanced solid tumor such as melanoma, head and neck, liver or kidney cancer.

This clone is labeled medium-sized. CDR3 DNA: TGTGCCATCAGTGTGGGACAGGCGAACACTGAAGCTTTCTTT. As protein: CAISVGQANTEAFF. The rearrangement joins TRBV10-3 to TRBJ1-1, with 8 bases identical to TRBD1. Germline CDR1 reads ENHRY; CDR2 reads SYGVKD. This CDR3 is built from 14 residues. J was trimmed by 1 base and V by 4 bases; bases with no gene match: 2.

This clone is labeled as medium-sized (0.01 to 0.1%). The V call is TRBV10-3, the J call TRBJ1-5, with D unclear. Trimming removed 0 bases from V and 7 bases from J, with 10 bases in between. From germline, CDR1 is ENHRY and CDR2 SYGVKD. This CDR3 has 14 residues. CDR3 nucleotide sequence: TGTGCCATCAGTGAGTCTAAGGTGTTCCAGCCCCAGCATTTT. It encodes CAISESKVFQPQHF.

This chain links TRBV6-4 with TRBJ2-2; D gene uncertain. The CDR3 covers 12 residues. Trimming shortened V by 10 bases and J by 5 bases, and 11 bases separated the two germline ends. CDR1 MRHNA and CDR2 SNTAGT come from the germline V gene. CDR3 region: CAIVIRTGELFF. The CDR3 nucleotides read TGTGCCATCGTGATTAGGACCGGGGAGCTGTTTTTT.

V is TRBV7-9 and J is TRBJ2-4, with D maybe TRBD1 (5 bases). Trimming removed 5 bases from V and 7 bases from J, with 15 bases in between. The V gene's germline CDR1 is SEHNR and CDR2 FQNEAQ (reference sequence). The CDR3 spans 14 residues. CDR3: CASSPEAGRNIQYF. CDR3 coding DNA: TGTGCCAGCAGCCCCGAGGCAGGGCGGAACATTCAGTACTTC.

The V and J genes are TRBV7-9 and TRBJ1-3; 7 bases are a match to TRBD1. V lost 4 bases, J lost 0 bases, and 6 bases stayed unmatched. CDR1 SEHNR and CDR2 FQNEAQ come from the germline V gene (reference sequence). CDR3 length equals 16 residues. The CDR3 sequence: CASSSWTGLSGNTIYF. The CDR3, as DNA: TGTGCCAGCAGCTCGTGGACAGGCCTCTCTGGAAACACCATATATTTT.

The chain is built from TRBV2 and TRBJ2-6, with 8 nucleotides matching TRBD1. Germline assignment: CDR1 SNHLY and CDR2 FYNNEI. With V trimmed by 9 bases and J by 1 base, 5 bases remained unmatched. This CDR3 has 15 residues. In DNA, the CDR3 is TGTGCCAGGCAGGGGGCAGGTTCTGGGGCCAACGTCCTGACTTTC. It translates to CARQGAGSGANVLTF.

The gene calls are TRBV5-4 and TRBJ1-2; D gene ambiguous. V lost 3 bases and J 8 bases, leaving 23 bases between the germline ends. CDR1 SGHNT and CDR2 YYREEE come from the germline V gene (reference sequence). CDR3 size: 16 residues. This CDR3 reads CASSSISGSRSGGYTF. The CDR3, as DNA: TGTGCCAGCAGCTCGATTTCGGGGTCACGTTCGGGAGGCTACACCTTC.

In this sample, this clone turned up once. V and J are TRBV7-9 and TRBJ2-7; D ambiguous. Deletions cut 3 bases from V and 1 base from J, with 10 bases between. Germline V gene sequence: CDR1 SEHNR, CDR2 FQNEAQ (reference sequence). The CDR3 extends over 14 amino acids. The CDR3 spells CASSFDGVSYEQYF. The DNA of the CDR3 is TGTGCCAGCAGCTTTGATGGAGTGTCCTACGAGCAGTACTTC.

V gene TRBV27 combines with J gene TRBJ1-1; the D is unclear. Germline V gives CDR1 MNHEY, CDR2 SMNVEV (reference sequence). The CDR3 totals 15 residues. Trimming cost V 6 bases and J 2 bases, with 16 bases left between them. CDR3 sequence reads: CASSLREEGNTEAFF. The CDR3 DNA is TGTGCCAGCAGCCTCCGAGAGGAGGGAAACACTGAAGCTTTCTTT.

The gene calls are TRBV14 and TRBJ2-1; 9 bases fit TRBD2. The J segment lost 6 bases and the V segment lost 0 bases, leaving 3 bases of the junction unmatched. This CDR3 contains 15 residues. CDR1 is SGHDN and CDR2 is FVKESK in the germline V gene. CDR3 loop: CASSQDLTSGNEQFF. The CDR3 bases are TGTGCCAGCAGCCAAGATCTGACTAGCGGCAATGAGCAGTTCTTC.

This chain joins TRBV18 and TRBJ2-7; D perhaps matches TRBD1 (6 bases). The CDR3 loop spans 12 amino acids. V lost 10 bases and J lost 3, with 13 bases in between. Germline V lookup: CDR1 KGHSH, CDR2 LQKENI. The CDR3 DNA reads as TGTGCCACCTCCGGGACAAACTACGAGCAGTACTTC. Its protein product is CATSGTNYEQYF. Filled out from reference TRBV18 and TRBJ2-7, the complete variable domain reads NAGVMQNPRHLVRRRGQEARLRCSPMKGHSHVYWYRQLPEEGLKFMVYLQKENIIDESGMPKERFSAEFPKEGPSILRIQQVVRGDSAAYFCATSGTNYEQYFGPGTRLTVT.

The chain couples TRBV15 to TRBJ2-1, with 13 bases fitting TRBD2. CDR1 and CDR2 (germline): LNHNV, YYDKDF (reference sequence). The CDR3 length is 17 residues. With V trimmed by 2 bases and J by 7 bases, 8 bases remained unmatched. The CDR3 is CATSRRTSGSAQNEQFF. CDR3 sequence (DNA): TGTGCCACCAGCAGAAGGACTAGCGGGAGCGCCCAGAATGAGCAGTTCTTC.

This clone was seen more than once but under ten times. The V call is TRBV27, the J call TRBJ2-7, with D possibly matching TRBD2 (6 bases). Germline V CDR1 and CDR2: MNHEY, SMNVEV (reference sequence). CDR3 length equals 17 residues. V was cut by 2 bases and J by 4 bases, with 21 bases left in between. The CDR3 region is CASSLRGAIAAQYEQYF. In DNA form, the CDR3 reads TGTGCCAGCAGTTTAAGGGGCGCTATAGCGGCCCAATACGAGCAGTACTTC.

In the case of this clone: Different DNA sequences within this sample yield the same CDR3. The chain has TRBV7-9 and TRBJ2-7; D perhaps matches TRBD2 (5 bases). Germline V lookup: CDR1 SEHNR, CDR2 FQNEAQ (reference sequence). Trimming left V 0 bases short and J 0 bases short, with 6 bases between. The CDR3 covers 14 residues. The CDR3 spells CASSLAGSSYEQYF. In nucleotides, the CDR3 is TGTGCCAGCAGCTTAGCAGGGAGCTCCTACGAGCAGTACTTC.

This rearrangement joins TRBV4-2 to TRBJ2-2, with 9 positions matching TRBD2. The CDR3 covers 17 residues. Germline CDR1 LGHNA, CDR2 YNFKEQ. The V gene end was trimmed by 0 bases and the J gene end by 5 bases; junction bases not matched to a gene: 7. The DNA of the CDR3 is TGTGCCAGCAGCCAAGATTCGGTAGCGGGAGATACCGGGGAGCTGTTTTTT. Translation gives CASSQDSVAGDTGELFF.

The chain couples TRBV28 to TRBJ1-1; 9 bases fit TRBD1. CDR1 and CDR2 (germline): MDHEN, SYDVKM. V lost 6 bases, J lost 6 bases, and 8 bases stayed unmatched. The CDR3 extends over 14 amino acids. The CDR3 sequence is CASSGLTGGAEAFF. The CDR3 DNA sequence: TGTGCCAGCAGCGGACTGACAGGGGGAGCTGAAGCTTTCTTT.

The rearrangement links TRBV9 to TRBJ2-5; D not resolved. The J call may be faulty, since TRBJ2-7 better matches the DNA end. The CDR3 has 13 residues. From germline, CDR1 is SGDLS and CDR2 YYNGEE. CDR3 nucleotide sequence: TGTGCCAGCAGCGTAGCTCCCGGCTACGAGCAGTACTTC. It encodes CASSVAPGYEQYF.

This chain joins TRBV19 and TRBJ1-5; TRBD1 agrees at 10 bases. This CDR3 has 15 amino acids. The germline gives CDR1 LNHDA, CDR2 SQIVND (reference sequence). Trimming took 8 bases from V and 7 from J; bases not matched to a gene: 11. The CDR3 DNA is TGTGCCAGTGATACCGGGACAGGGGCTCGGCAGCCCCAGCATTTT. Protein product: CASDTGTGARQPQHF.

V is TRBV2 and J is TRBJ2-7, with 8 bases aligning to TRBD1. Germline trimming cut 11 bases from V and 3 bases from J; bases unmatched to any gene: 6. The CDR3 spans 12 residues. CDR1 and CDR2 from the germline V gene are SNHLY and FYNNEI. The DNA of the CDR3 is TGTGCCGCCCGGACAGGGAGCTACGAGCAGTACTTC. Amino acids: CAARTGSYEQYF.

This chain links TRBV19 with TRBJ2-5; D remains ambiguous. V lost 3 bases and J 5 bases, leaving 7 bases between the germline ends. Germline V gene sequence: CDR1 LNHDA, CDR2 SQIVND (reference sequence). This CDR3 spans 12 amino acids. The CDR3 DNA reads as TGTGCCAGTAGTATCCTGGGGGAGACCCAGTACTTC. Translation gives CASSILGETQYF.

By its share, this clone is medium-sized. The chain employs TRBV13 and TRBJ2-1; 7 bases line up with TRBD2. The CDR3 has 16 amino acids. V lost 1 base, J lost 2 bases, and 5 bases stayed unmatched. Germline loops: CDR1 PRHDT, CDR2 FYEKMQ (reference sequence). CDR3 sequence: CASSLERGGPYNEQFF. As DNA, the CDR3 is TGTGCCAGCAGCTTAGAAAGGGGAGGGCCCTACAATGAGCAGTTCTTC.

This chain connects TRBV5-8 to TRBJ2-3; D gene unclear. This CDR3 has 14 residues. Trimming pared 2 bases from V and 3 bases from J, leaving 10 bases between. The germline CDR1 and CDR2 sequences are SGHTS and YDEGEE. CDR3 region: CASSFGYGTDTQYF. CDR3 DNA sequence: TGTGCCAGCAGCTTTGGGTACGGTACAGATACGCAGTATTTT.

The chain combines TRBV9 with TRBJ1-2; D perhaps matches TRBD1 (5 bases). V lost 5 bases and J 4 bases, leaving 15 bases between the germline ends. This CDR3 is 14 amino acids long. CDR1 SGDLS and CDR2 YYNGEE come from the germline V gene. This CDR3 reads CASSEQADLYGYTF. The CDR3 DNA sequence: TGTGCCAGCAGTGAACAGGCGGACCTCTATGGCTACACCTTC.

This chain connects TRBV27 to TRBJ1-5; 9 bases are shared with TRBD1. The CDR3 length is 15 residues. Germline CDR1 MNHEY, CDR2 SMNVEV (reference sequence). Trimming removed 2 bases from V and 4 bases from J; junction bases left unmatched: 3. The CDR3 DNA follows: TGTGCCAGCAGTTTAAAGACAGGGGGTAATCAGCCCCAGCATTTT. Translated, it gives CASSLKTGGNQPQHF.